Below, 10 T cell receptor beta chains from the same sample are listed, as sequenced in a study of early T cells in non-severe SARS-CoV-2 infection. MiXCR was run by TCRdb on the 5' RACE reads, yielding one entry per CDR3 protein. The sample contains 60,000 or so distinct CDR3 sequences, around 9.3% of which appear only once. The material sequenced was whole blood. The source of these receptors is an adult who was a healthcare worker with PCR-confirmed SARS-CoV-2 infection or an uninfected control (not recorded which).

This clonotype was detected many times. This rearrangement joins TRBV15 to TRBJ2-5; 8 bases are a match to TRBD1. The CDR3 covers 15 residues. V lost 0 bases to trimming and J lost 5 bases; unmatched junction nucleotides: 5. The germline gives CDR1 LNHNV, CDR2 YYDKDF (reference sequence). This chain's CDR3 is CATSREGQGQETQYF. The CDR3 DNA is TGTGCCACCAGCAGAGAAGGACAGGGACAGGAGACCCAGTACTTC.

This chain's CDR3 is CASSLAMDEKLFF. As DNA, the CDR3 is TGTGCCAGCAGTTTGGCCATGGATGAAAAACTGTTTTTT. This chain connects TRBV12-3 or TRBV12-4 to TRBJ1-4, with D hard to call. V was cut by 3 bases and J by 6 bases, with 8 bases left in between. This CDR3 contains 13 residues.

This chain joins TRBV6-5 and TRBJ1-5; D gene ambiguous. The germline CDR1 and CDR2 sequences are MNHEY and SVGAGI. V was shortened by 2 bases and J by 0 bases, with 2 bases between the two germline ends. This CDR3 region has 13 residues. CDR3 loop: CASSYDSNQPQHF. CDR3 DNA: TGTGCCAGCAGTTACGATAGCAATCAGCCCCAGCATTTT.

The rearrangement links TRBV7-9 to TRBJ1-3; possible D gene TRBD1, 6 bases. The CDR3 is 14 residues long. Trimming removed 8 bases at V and 2 bases at J, with 13 bases between. Germline CDR1 SEHNR, CDR2 FQNEAQ (reference sequence). As DNA, the CDR3 is TGTGCCAGCCATGGGGGGGCGGCTGGAAACACCATATATTTT. Its protein product is CASHGGAAGNTIYF.

The V call is TRBV30, the J call TRBJ2-1; D might be TRBD2 (5 bases). V lost 1 base, J lost 3 bases, and 10 bases lay in between. The CDR3 is 14 amino acids. Germline CDR1 GTSNPN, CDR2 SVGIG (reference sequence). The DNA of the CDR3 is TGTGCCTGGAGTGGAGGGAGAGGCTACAATGAGCAGTTCTTC. Translation gives CAWSGGRGYNEQFF.

In its sample, this clonotype was seen a few times. The rearrangement links TRBV19 to TRBJ2-1, with 12 bases identical to TRBD2. The V and J ends lost 8 bases and 8 bases, in that order; junction bases with no gene match: 10. The CDR3 sequence is 15 residues long. In germline, CDR1 is LNHDA, CDR2 SQIVND (reference sequence). The CDR3 DNA sequence: TGTGCCAGTTCTCGGACTAGCGGGAATTTTGATGAGCAGTTCTTC. Protein product: CASSRTSGNFDEQFF.

V gene TRBV28 combines with J gene TRBJ2-4; D is unclear. In germline, CDR1 is MDHEN, CDR2 SYDVKM. The CDR3 is 15 amino acids. V was shortened by 5 bases and J by 0 bases, with 11 bases between the two germline ends. The CDR3 is CASSPRTGAKNIQYF. DNA for the CDR3: TGTGCCAGCAGTCCCCGGACGGGAGCCAAAAACATTCAGTACTTC.

The CDR3 DNA follows: TGCGCCAGCAGCTTGCCGACAGGGGGCGGGACAGATACGCAGTATTTT. Protein product: CASSLPTGGGTDTQYF. The J gene is TRBJ2-3, the V gene TRBV5-1; 10 bases align to TRBD1. The J segment lost 3 bases and the V segment lost 1 base, leaving 5 bases of the junction unmatched. Per germline, CDR1 SGHRS and CDR2 YFSETQ. The CDR3 spans 16 residues.

This clonotype was seen repeatedly, ten times or more. This chain joins TRBV14 and TRBJ2-2, with D hard to call. CDR1 is SGHDN, CDR2 FVKESK, per germline. V gave up 3 bases and J gave up 6 bases, with 11 bases separating them. The CDR3 has 14 amino acids. CDR3 loop: CASSQIRWPGELFF. The CDR3 DNA follows: TGTGCCAGCAGCCAGATCCGATGGCCCGGGGAGCTGTTTTTT.

This chain connects TRBV5-1 to TRBJ2-5, with D uncertain. V was cut by 0 bases and J by 3 bases, with 12 bases left in between. Germline V CDR1 and CDR2: SGHRS, YFSETQ. CDR3 length: 15 residues. CDR3 sequence reads: CASSLAGPVEETQYF. The CDR3 nucleotides read TGCGCCAGCAGCTTGGCAGGCCCCGTCGAAGAGACCCAGTACTTC.